Reported below is one TCR beta chain. The Seattle patients, enrolled during active infection, were followed longitudinally. The CDR3 extends over 14 amino acids. Per germline, CDR1 SGHDN and CDR2 FVKESK. V lost 3 bases, J lost 7 bases, and 8 bases stayed unmatched. The sample is drawn from a study of blood T cell repertoires in COVID-19. Study overall: From the United States, Italy and Spain came samples of acute and convalescent COVID-19. The cDNA or gDNA used as material had been derived from T cells, B-cell-depleted T cells, or PBMCs.

Original analysis: How many nucleated cells were present was estimated from reference gene primer amplification. Some clones are missing from TCRdb's copy, which holds only in-frame ones; the method was immunoSEQ multiplex PCR. The V and J calls and the clone size are those of that table, but D and trimming were determined from the DNA. The sample holds approximately 80,000 clones; about 85% are singletons and the top ten take under 3.5%. Sequencing was carried out using peripheral blood. The sequence derives from a woman aged 80 or over with COVID-19, enrolled during active disease. The chain couples TRBV14 to TRBJ1-2; TRBD1 agrees at 7 bases. The CDR3 DNA follows: TGTGCCAGCAGCCACAGGGGGAGGTATGGTGGCTACACCTTC. Protein sequence: CASSHRGRYGGYTF.